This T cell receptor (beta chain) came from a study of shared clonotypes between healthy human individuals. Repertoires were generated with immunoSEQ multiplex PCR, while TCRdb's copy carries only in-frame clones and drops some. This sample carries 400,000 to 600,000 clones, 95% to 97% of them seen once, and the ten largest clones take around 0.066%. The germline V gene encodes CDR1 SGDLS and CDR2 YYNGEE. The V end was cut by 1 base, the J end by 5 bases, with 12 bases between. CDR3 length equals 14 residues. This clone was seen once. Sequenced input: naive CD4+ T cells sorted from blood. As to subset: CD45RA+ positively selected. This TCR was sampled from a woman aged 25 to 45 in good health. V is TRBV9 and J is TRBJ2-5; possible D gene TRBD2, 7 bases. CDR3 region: CASSVQGGGETQYF. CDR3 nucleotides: TGTGCCAGCAGCGTACAGGGAGGGGGTGAGACCCAGTACTTC.